The T cell receptor beta chain under discussion was sequenced for a study of PD-1 blockade in classical Hodgkin lymphoma. Study-level findings and limits: Lower baseline TCR diversity marked trial partial responders and progressors.

Sequenced by immunoSEQ multiplex PCR; TCRdb stores in-frame clones only, minus some. The profile shows roughly 15,000 clones, roughly 80% of them singletons. As concerns this clone: Its antigen is not known.

Each patient relapsed following autologous stem cell transplantation, and prior brentuximab vedotin exposure differed. V was shortened by 3 bases and J by 3 bases, with 12 bases between the two germline ends. This CDR3 is 14 amino acids long. CDR1 is MNHNS, CDR2 SASEGT, per germline. The TCR was taken from a human donor with classical Hodgkin lymphoma. The sample consisted of peripheral blood mononuclear cells (PBMCs), taken at baseline. The chain has TRBV6-1 and TRBJ2-7; D is perhaps TRBD1 (6 bases). The CDR3 DNA reads TGTGCCAGCAGTGAGGGGTACAGGGTCTACGAGCAGTACTTC. As protein: CASSEGYRVYEQYF.